The clone carrying this TCR beta chain has a single count. Its antigen is undetermined. Treatment specified: some 20 received Ad26.COV2.S at low or high dose, single or two shots; 5 received placebo; per-sample allocation not given. Vaccine and placebo recipients were sampled on day 63 after the first injection. The data stem from a study of Ad26.COV2.S vaccination and SARS-CoV-2 variants. Study context: Donor had been placed in the Ad26.COV2.S arm of the COV1001 trial.

General study points: Substantial response breadth was reportedly seen for spike-specific CD8+ and CD4+ T cells after vaccination. Vaccine recipients and placebo recipients showed similar non-spike TCR breadth. Spike-specific TCR breadth ran higher among vaccine recipients than placebo recipients.

Some clones are missing from TCRdb's copy, which holds only in-frame ones; the method was immunoSEQ multiplex PCR. The sample lists some 390,000 clones, approximately 91% occurring once. The sequence was obtained from a person aged 18-60 years who received the Ad26.COV2.S COVID-19 vaccine or a placebo. The starting material was peripheral blood, obtained in a trial of Ad26.COV2.S vaccine versus placebo.

This CDR3 reads CASSLARGLGTEAFF. The CDR3 DNA follows: TGTGCCAGCAGCTTAGCCAGGGGCTTGGGGACTGAAGCTTTCTTT. The rearrangement joins TRBV11-2 to TRBJ1-1, with D tentatively TRBD1 (6 bases). There are 15 residues in the CDR3. V lost 1 base to trimming and J lost 5 bases, with 14 bases between them. Germline CDR1 is SGHAT and CDR2 is FQNNGV.